This entry is about one TCR beta chain. A single count supports this clone. The target of this receptor is not known. No qualities accompany the bases; no much larger clone lies one base away. TCRbeta CDR3 regions were amplified from genomic DNA by means of the immunoSEQ Assay, a bias-controlled multiplex PCR. Per the authors' processing: Within the assay, amplification of reference gene primers was used to estimate how many nucleated cells each sample contained. Sequence reads were collapsed and filtered to measure the absolute abundance of every unique TCRbeta CDR3 rearrangement. For each sample, productive Simpson clonality was calculated as the square root of Simpson's diversity index over productive rearrangements. Here the immuneACCESS table is served through TCRdb, limited to in-frame sequences with V and J called. Missing clones are a known gap in these copies; in checked studies unresolved V genes cover under half, and the rest lacks a known reason. D and trimming come from the DNA, and the V and J calls and clone size come from that table. In all, the sample holds 40,000 to 55,000 clones, and nearly 85% of those were seen once. Of the sample, around 17% falls within the top ten clones.

The data were obtained in a study of blood T cell repertoires in COVID-19 (dated by TCRdb to the early 2020s). In terms of the full investigation: Samples from collaborators originated in the United States, Italy and Spain and spanned both the acute and convalescent phases of COVID-19. The repertoires were released in a freely available public database meant as a resource for research on the immune response to SARS-CoV-2. Samples were obtained from the ongoing ImmuneRACE study (first 160 participants) and from roughly 1,300 subjects provided by 6 global collaborators. The material from the prospective study consisted of cDNA or gDNA derived from T cells, B-cell-depleted T cells, or PBMCs. HLA class I and class II types, where available, came from metadata supplied by the sample provider rather than from assay-based typing. A de-identified subject ID, COVID-19 status, age in years and sex were almost always included in the sample metadata. Subjects who had been exposed to COVID-19, were actively infected with it, or had recovered from it provided the deeply sampled blood TCRbeta repertoires that made up the dataset.

The collaborating institutions used their own protocols to collect whole blood in K2EDTA tubes. For TCRbeta analysis, collaborators shipped samples in one of three forms: frozen whole blood, isolated PBMCs, or DNA extracted from either of those sample types. V and J lose 0 bases and 10 bases, and a span of 25 bases separates them. Taken from the germline V gene, the CDR1 and CDR2 loops are LGHNA and YNFKEQ. Including cysteine and phenylalanine, the CDR3 has 18 amino acids. The kept DNA is CDR3 alone, 54 bases in frame from the first base. Points the paper makes about the study in general: Clinical and demographic metadata were provided uncurated, with the amount varying by source and participant.

The clonotype originates from a middle-aged man with acute or convalescent COVID-19. The sequenced material came from peripheral blood. The sequence links TRBV4-2 to TRBJ1-5, with no D gene named confidently. The CDR3 in this case is CASSQDVYLDGPFIPQHF. The DNA is as follows: TGTGCCAGCAGCCAAGACGTCTATCTAGACGGCCCTTTTATCCCCCAGCATTTT.